This entry lists 21 T cell receptor beta chains sequenced from one sample in a study of cytomegalovirus exposure and HLA in healthy donors. In the PCR, 60 Vbeta and 13 Jbeta primers were used. The protocol was immunoSEQ multiplex PCR, while the TCRdb copy is restricted to in-frame clones and leaves out a portion. In the table there are fewer than 200,000 clones, about 75% of which are singletons. Sequencing was performed on PBMCs. The receptor set was obtained from a woman between 50 and 59 years old in good health and CMV-seropositive.

The genes are TRBV7-8 and TRBJ2-7; 9 bases match TRBD1. V lost 1 base and J lost 6; bases outside the gene matches: 7. Germline V lookup: CDR1 SGHVS, CDR2 FQNEAQ. This CDR3 is built from 15 residues. The CDR3 sequence: CASSLVGTGFGEQYF. The CDR3 bases are TGTGCCAGCAGCTTAGTCGGGACAGGGTTTGGCGAGCAGTACTTC.

The rearrangement joins TRBV2 to TRBJ1-2; a possible D gene is TRBD1 (5 bases). V gave up 6 bases and J gave up 8 bases, with 19 bases separating them. Per germline, CDR1 SNHLY and CDR2 FYNNEI. The length of the CDR3 is 14 residues. The CDR3 DNA reads TGTGCCAGCAGGGGGGATCCGGGACTCCGAGGCTACACCTTC. This encodes CASRGDPGLRGYTF.

The rearrangement links TRBV7-9 to TRBJ2-5; maybe TRBD2 (5 bases). Trimming cost V 5 bases and J 2 bases, with 15 bases left between them. The CDR3 has 15 residues. The germline V gene encodes CDR1 SEHNR and CDR2 FQNEAQ (reference sequence). CDR3 bases: TGTGCCAGCAGCCCCGCACGGGGTAGTCAAGAGACCCAGTACTTC. Protein sequence: CASSPARGSQETQYF.

This chain joins TRBV11-1 and TRBJ2-1, with a possible D match to TRBD2 (6 bases). The CDR3 is made up of 14 amino acids. Trimming removed 6 bases from V and 9 bases from J, with 18 bases in between. The germline CDR1 and CDR2 sequences are SGHAT and FQDESV (reference sequence). The CDR3 DNA follows: TGTGCCAGCAGGTCGGCGTCGGGACTGACTGAGCAGTTCTTC. Translated, it gives CASRSASGLTEQFF.

In this sample, this clone turned up once. CDR3 sequence: CATASPVSYNSPLHF. The CDR3, as DNA: TGTGCCACCGCCTCCCCGGTCTCCTATAATTCACCCCTCCACTTT. The chain has TRBV6-6 and TRBJ1-6; D is unresolved. The V and J ends lost 10 bases and 0 bases respectively, with 13 bases between them. Germline V gene data show CDR1 as MNHNY and CDR2 as SVGAGI (reference sequence). This CDR3 has 15 residues.

This chain joins TRBV5-6 and TRBJ1-4; D perhaps matches TRBD1 (5 bases). Germline CDR1 and CDR2: SGHDT and YYEEEE. The CDR3 runs to 14 residues. V lost 7 bases to trimming and J lost 6 bases, with 16 bases between them. The CDR3 nucleotides are TGTGCCAGCTCACTACGGGGGTGGGATGAAAAACTGTTTTTT. This translates into CASSLRGWDEKLFF.

This clone has a handful of counts. This chain joins TRBV5-1 and TRBJ1-1; D call uncertain. V was pared by 0 bases and J by 3 bases, with 6 bases between. Germline CDR1 reads SGHRS; CDR2 reads YFSETQ. The CDR3 extends over 13 amino acids. This chain's CDR3 is CASSLEAHTEAFF. CDR3 DNA sequence: TGCGCCAGCAGCTTGGAAGCCCACACTGAAGCTTTCTTT. The entire variable domain, with the rest obtained from reference TRBV5-1 and TRBJ1-1, is as follows: KAGVTQTPRYLIKTRGQQVTLSCSPISGHRSVSWYQQTPGQGLQFLFEYFSETQRNKGNFPGRFSGRQFSNSRSEMNVSTLELGDSALYLCASSLEAHTEAFFGQGTRLTVV.

The J gene is TRBJ2-1, the V gene TRBV6-6; 8 nucleotides agree with TRBD1. V gave up 2 bases and J gave up 6 bases; unmatched junction bases: 3. Germline-derived CDR1 and CDR2 are MNHNY and SVGAGI (reference sequence). The CDR3 contains 14 residues. CDR3 residues: CASSYDRGGNEQFF. The CDR3 DNA reads TGTGCCAGCAGTTACGACAGGGGAGGCAATGAGCAGTTCTTC.

J is TRBJ2-7 and V is TRBV5-6, with 9 bases aligning to TRBD1. V lost 2 bases and J lost 3; bases outside the gene matches: 3. Germline CDR1 reads SGHDT; CDR2 reads YYEEEE. The CDR3 is made up of 14 amino acids. The CDR3 nucleotides are TGTGCCAGCAGCTTTCGGGACAGGGACTACGAGCAGTACTTC. Its translation is CASSFRDRDYEQYF.

This clone was seen only a few times. This sequence joins TRBV19 and TRBJ2-3; possibly TRBD2 for D (7 bases). V dropped 5 bases and J dropped 2 bases, with 17 bases sitting between them. Germline V gene data show CDR1 as LNHDA and CDR2 as SQIVND (reference sequence). The CDR3 is 16 residues long. The CDR3, as DNA: TGTGCCAGTAGTGAGGTGGGGGGGGCCCCCACAGATACGCAGTATTTT. Protein sequence: CASSEVGGAPTDTQYF.

The chain recombines TRBV5-6 with TRBJ1-5; D may be TRBD1 (5 bases). The CDR3 extends over 16 amino acids. CDR1 and CDR2 from the germline V gene are SGHDT and YYEEEE. Trimming removed 3 bases at V and 3 bases at J, with 16 bases between. CDR3 coding DNA: TGTGCCAGCAGCTGGGGTCCTGCAGGGTTCAATCAGCCCCAGCATTTT. This sequence encodes CASSWGPAGFNQPQHF. Full variable domain (rest looked up from reference TRBV5-6 and TRBJ1-5): DAGVTQSPTHLIKTRGQQVTLRCSPKSGHDTVSWYQQALGQGPQFIFQYYEEEERQRGNFPDRFSGHQFPNYSSELNVNALLLGDSALYLCASSWGPAGFNQPQHFGDGTRLSIL.

This clone has just a few counts. The rearrangement links TRBV5-1 to TRBJ2-2, with TRBD2 as a possible D gene (5 bases). The CDR3 covers 13 residues. Germline V gives CDR1 SGHRS, CDR2 YFSETQ. Trimming stripped 7 bases from V and 4 bases from J, with 11 bases between. This CDR3 is CASSGGSTGELFF. The CDR3 DNA reads TGCGCCAGCTCCGGCGGGTCCACCGGGGAGCTGTTTTTT.

This clone was observed a few times. This sequence joins TRBV7-2 and TRBJ2-3; D is uncertain. This CDR3 spans 11 amino acids. From germline, CDR1 is SGHTA and CDR2 FQGNSA. V lost 5 bases and J lost 5, with 5 bases in between. This CDR3 reads CASSEEDTQYF. The CDR3 coding sequence is TGTGCCAGCAGCGAGGAAGATACGCAGTATTTT.

The rearrangement joins TRBV4-1 to TRBJ1-1, with D possibly TRBD1 on 6 matching bases. The CDR3 is 14 amino acids. Per the germline V gene, CDR1 is MGHRA and CDR2 is YSYEKL. V was trimmed by 4 bases and J by 6 bases, leaving 15 bases between them. The CDR3 is CASSLTQGNPEAFF. The DNA of the CDR3 is TGCGCCAGCAGCCTCACTCAGGGGAATCCTGAAGCTTTCTTT.

The gene calls are TRBV27 and TRBJ2-5; D is unresolved. This CDR3 contains 11 residues. V shed 5 bases and J shed 13 bases, with 14 bases lying between them. Germline CDR1 is MNHEY and CDR2 is SMNVEV (reference sequence). This CDR3 is CASSAGREPYF. CDR3 DNA sequence: TGTGCCAGCAGTGCCGGTAGAGAACCGTACTTC.

The J gene is TRBJ2-5, the V gene TRBV5-4, with no clear D. This CDR3 is built from 14 residues. CDR1 is SGHNT, CDR2 YYREEE, per germline (reference sequence). The germline V and J ends were trimmed by 0 bases and 5 bases, with 11 bases remaining between them. In nucleotides, the CDR3 is TGTGCCAGCAGCTTGGGCTACTCCGCGGAGACCCAGTACTTC. The encoded protein is CASSLGYSAETQYF.

J is TRBJ2-7 and V is TRBV29-1, with TRBD1 matching 8 bases. The germline gives CDR1 SQVTM, CDR2 ANQGSEA. This CDR3 spans 13 amino acids. J lost 2 bases, V lost 6 bases, and 6 bases had no gene match. CDR3 sequence reads: CSVRTGNTYEQYF. In nucleotides, the CDR3 is TGCAGCGTACGGACAGGGAATACCTACGAGCAGTACTTC.

The chain links TRBV5-1 to TRBJ1-4; no definite D call. Per germline, CDR1 SGHRS and CDR2 YFSETQ. V was pared by 1 base and J by 5 bases, with 9 bases between. This CDR3 spans 14 amino acids. The CDR3 region is CASSLYEGNEKLFF. CDR3 sequence (DNA): TGCGCCAGCAGCTTGTATGAGGGAAATGAAAAACTGTTTTTT.

A remark on this clone: Within the sample, other DNA sequences also encode this same CDR3. The rearrangement links TRBV5-4 to TRBJ2-1, with no clear D. The CDR3 sequence is 12 residues long. V gave up 4 bases and J gave up 10 bases, with 12 bases separating them. Per the germline V gene, CDR1 is SGHNT and CDR2 is YYREEE (reference sequence). Here the CDR3 DNA reads TGTGCCAGCAGCGTGGAGCGCAACGAGCAGTTCTTC. It translates to CASSVERNEQFF.

The chain recombines TRBV11-2 with TRBJ1-4, with no clear D. The V end lost 5 bases, the J end lost 8 bases, and 12 bases lay between the germline ends. The CDR3 has 13 amino acids. Germline V CDR1 and CDR2: SGHAT, FQNNGV. The CDR3 DNA sequence: TGTGCCAGCAGCCGGACTCCGGGGGAAAAACTGTTTTTT. Translation gives CASSRTPGEKLFF.

As regards this clone: Other DNA sequences in this specimen translate into the identical CDR3. V is TRBV5-4 and J is TRBJ2-5; TRBD2 matches 12 bases. The J segment lost 2 bases and the V segment lost 0 bases, leaving 2 bases of the junction unmatched. Germline V CDR1 and CDR2: SGHNT, YYREEE (reference sequence). The CDR3 has 16 residues. CDR3 residues: CASSLGLAGGQETQYF. CDR3 sequence (DNA): TGTGCCAGCAGCTTGGGCCTAGCGGGGGGGCAAGAGACCCAGTACTTC.